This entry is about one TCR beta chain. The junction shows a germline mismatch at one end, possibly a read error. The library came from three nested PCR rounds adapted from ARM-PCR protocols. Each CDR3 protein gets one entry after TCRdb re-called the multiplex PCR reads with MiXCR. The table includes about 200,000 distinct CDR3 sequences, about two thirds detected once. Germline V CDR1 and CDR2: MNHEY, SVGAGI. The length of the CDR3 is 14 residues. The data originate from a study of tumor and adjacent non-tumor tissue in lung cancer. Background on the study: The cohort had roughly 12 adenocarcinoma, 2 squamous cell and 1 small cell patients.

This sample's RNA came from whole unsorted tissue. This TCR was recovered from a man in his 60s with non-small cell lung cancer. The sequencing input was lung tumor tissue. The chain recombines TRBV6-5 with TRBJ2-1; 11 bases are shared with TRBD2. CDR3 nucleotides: TGTGCCAACAGTATAGCGGGGGGGCGCAGTGAGCAGTTCTTC. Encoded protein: CANSIAGGRSEQFF.